This T cell receptor (beta chain) was profiled in a study of T cell responses to AZD1222 COVID-19 vaccine. Overall study results and limits: Possibly, clonal diversity was underestimated; donors were largely white British and included more females.

Data came from immunoSEQ multiplex PCR; TCRdb stores just in-frame clones and leaves some out. The sample has about 120,000 clones; about 93% are singletons. Recipients boosted at about 4 weeks or about 12 weeks are pooled. In the case of this clone: Antigen specificity is unknown.

The sequenced sample was peripheral blood, obtained 28 days after the second AZD1222 dose. The sequence was collected from an adult who received the AZD1222 COVID-19 vaccine.

The CDR3 spells CSASSGTGPLEQYF. The DNA for the CDR3 is TGCAGTGCTAGTTCCGGGACAGGGCCCTTGGAGCAGTACTTC. The chain has TRBV20-1 and TRBJ2-7, with TRBD1 matching over 9 bases. J lost 7 bases, V lost 3 bases, and 10 bases had no gene match. Per the germline V gene, CDR1 is DFQATT and CDR2 is SNEGSKA (reference sequence). The CDR3 is 14 amino acids.